This TCR beta chain was sequenced in a study of beta chain features in type 1 diabetes. The study's findings and limits: Naive, central memory and regulatory TCRB repertoires appeared more similar among patients than healthy donors.

In this sample, this clone turned up a few times. Its antigen remains unknown. At the DNA level, this CDR3 is encoded by other sequences in the same sample as well. The whole isolated RNA underwent reverse transcription, so sequencing captured expressed TCRB transcripts. Samples of naive, central memory and regulatory T cells yielded a mean of approximately 3.9 million reads. Profiling relied on immunoSEQ multiplex PCR, and the TCRdb table lists in-frame clones only, not all of them. The top ten hold 5.5% to 7.5% of the sample, which has about 320,000 clones, about 15% seen once. This CDR3 has 14 amino acids. Germline loops: CDR1 SGHRS, CDR2 YFSETQ. Trimming removed 3 bases from V and 6 bases from J; junction bases left unmatched: 2. Populations obtained by sorting all exceeded 95% purity.

V is TRBV5-1 and J is TRBJ2-1; 11 bases match TRBD1. The sample comprised central memory CD4+ T cells from blood. This sequence was found in a man younger than 40 in good health. CDR3 in amino acids: CASSSGTGGNEQFF. The DNA of the CDR3 is TGCGCCAGCAGCTCGGGGACAGGGGGCAATGAGCAGTTCTTC.